The sequence of this T cell receptor (beta chain) was determined in a study of beta chain features in type 1 diabetes. Populations isolated by sorting all had purity greater than 95%. V was pared by 3 bases and J by 6 bases, with 25 bases between. The CDR3 covers 18 residues. The germline gives CDR1 SGDLS, CDR2 YYNGEE. This clone has only a few counts. Expressed TCRB transcripts got sequenced, as all isolated RNA was reverse transcribed. Naive, central memory and regulatory T cell samples averaged roughly 3.6 million reads. Clones were read by immunoSEQ multiplex PCR, and TCRdb kept only the in-frame ones, dropping some. The table includes 300,000 or so clones, 7% to 9% detected once.

The sequenced sample consisted of central memory CD4+ T cells from blood. This clonotype was obtained from a young woman in good health. V and J are TRBV9 and TRBJ2-1; D is possibly TRBD2 (6 bases). CDR3 protein: CASSGSVPLAVPGNEQFF. As DNA, the CDR3 is TGTGCCAGCAGCGGTAGCGTACCTTTAGCGGTACCCGGCAATGAGCAGTTCTTC.